Included here is one TCR beta chain sequence, with context. Its specificity is unknown. This entry belongs to a study of T cell responses to AZD1222 COVID-19 vaccine. Study overall: Second doses were pooled across both intervals (about 4 or about 12 weeks).

Here immunoSEQ multiplex PCR was the method, and the copy in TCRdb shows in-frame clones only, minus some. The repertoire consists of 110,000 to 150,000 clones, with roughly 92% occurring once and the leading ten covering around 1.7%. The CDR3 has 15 residues. Germline values: CDR1 LNHDA, CDR2 SQIVND (reference sequence). V gave up 1 base and J gave up 9 bases; unmatched junction bases: 9. Study conclusions and caveats: Mostly white British, mostly female donors; authors suggested clonal diversity may be underestimated. A rise in Spike-specific TCR breadth and depth followed two AZD1222 doses. Without day 14 samples, only post-peak T cell repertoires were studied.

This TCR came from an adult in good health. The chain combines TRBV19 with TRBJ2-1; 7 positions agree with TRBD1. The sample consisted of peripheral blood, taken on day 0 of AZD1222 vaccination. DNA of the CDR3: TGTGCCAGTAGTATAGCCGGCCAGGGGGTACGTGAGCAGTTCTTC. It yields the protein CASSIAGQGVREQFF. The complete variable domain, with remaining parts taken from reference TRBV19 and TRBJ2-1, reads DGGITQSPKYLFRKEGQNVTLSCEQNLNHDAMYWYRQDPGQGLRLIYYSQIVNDFQKGDIAEGYSVSREKKESFPLTVTSAQKNPTAFYLCASSIAGQGVREQFFGPGTRLTVL.